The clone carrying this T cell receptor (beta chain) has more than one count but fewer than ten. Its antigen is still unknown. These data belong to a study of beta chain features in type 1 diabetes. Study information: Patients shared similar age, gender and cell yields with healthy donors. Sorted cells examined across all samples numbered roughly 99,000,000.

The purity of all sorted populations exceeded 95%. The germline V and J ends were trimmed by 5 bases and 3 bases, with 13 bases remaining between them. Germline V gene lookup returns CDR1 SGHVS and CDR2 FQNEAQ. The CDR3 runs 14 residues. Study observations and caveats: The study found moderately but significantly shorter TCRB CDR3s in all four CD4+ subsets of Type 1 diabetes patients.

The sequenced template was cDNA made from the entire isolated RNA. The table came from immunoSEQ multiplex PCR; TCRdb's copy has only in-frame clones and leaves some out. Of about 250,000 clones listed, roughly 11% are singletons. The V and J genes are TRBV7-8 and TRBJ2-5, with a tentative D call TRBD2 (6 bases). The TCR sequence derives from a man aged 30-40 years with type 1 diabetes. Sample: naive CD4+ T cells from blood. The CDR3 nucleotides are TGTGCCAGCAGCCCATCATGGGGGGAAGAGACCCAGTACTTC. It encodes CASSPSWGEETQYF.